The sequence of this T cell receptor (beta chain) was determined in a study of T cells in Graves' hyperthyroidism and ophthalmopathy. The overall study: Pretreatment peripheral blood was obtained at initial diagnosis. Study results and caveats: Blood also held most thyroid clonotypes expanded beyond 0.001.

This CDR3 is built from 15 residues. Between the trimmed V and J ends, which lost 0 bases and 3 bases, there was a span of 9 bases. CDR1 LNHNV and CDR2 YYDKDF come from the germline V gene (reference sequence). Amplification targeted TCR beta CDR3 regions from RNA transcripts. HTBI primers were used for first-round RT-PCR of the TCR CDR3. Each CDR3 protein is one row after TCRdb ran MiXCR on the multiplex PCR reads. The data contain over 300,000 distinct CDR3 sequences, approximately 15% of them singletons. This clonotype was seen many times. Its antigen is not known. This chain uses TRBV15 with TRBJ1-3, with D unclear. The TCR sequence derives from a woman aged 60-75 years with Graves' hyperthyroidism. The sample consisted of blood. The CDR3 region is CATSRDRSGGNTIYF. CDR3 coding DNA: TGTGCCACCAGCAGAGATAGGTCTGGTGGAAACACCATATATTTT. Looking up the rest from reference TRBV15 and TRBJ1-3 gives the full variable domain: DAMVIQNPRYQVTQFGKPVTLSCSQTLNHNVMYWYQQKSSQAPKLLFHYYDKDFNNEADTPDNFQSRRPNTSFCFLDIRSPGLGDTAMYLCATSRDRSGGNTIYFGEGSWLTVV.